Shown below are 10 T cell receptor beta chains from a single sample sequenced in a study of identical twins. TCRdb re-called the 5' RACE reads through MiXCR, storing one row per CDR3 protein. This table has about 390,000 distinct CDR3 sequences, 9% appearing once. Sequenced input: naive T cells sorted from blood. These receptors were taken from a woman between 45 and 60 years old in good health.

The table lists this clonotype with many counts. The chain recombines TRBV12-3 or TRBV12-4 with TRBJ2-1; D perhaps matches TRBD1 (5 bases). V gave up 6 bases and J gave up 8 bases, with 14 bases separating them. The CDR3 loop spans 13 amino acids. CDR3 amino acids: CASRKTQGYEQFF. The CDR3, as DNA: TGTGCCAGCAGAAAAACCCAGGGATATGAGCAGTTCTTC.

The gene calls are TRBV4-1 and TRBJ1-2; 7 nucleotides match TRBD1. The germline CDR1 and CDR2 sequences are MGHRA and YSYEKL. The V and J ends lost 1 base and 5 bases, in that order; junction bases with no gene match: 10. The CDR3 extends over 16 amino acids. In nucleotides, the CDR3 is TGCGCCAGCAGCCAAGGGAGGTCGCCAGGGGGGTATGGCTACACCTTC. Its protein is CASSQGRSPGGYGYTF.

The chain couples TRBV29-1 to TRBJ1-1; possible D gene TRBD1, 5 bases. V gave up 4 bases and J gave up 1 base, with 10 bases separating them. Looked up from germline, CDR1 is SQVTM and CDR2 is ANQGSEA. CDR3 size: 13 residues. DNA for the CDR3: TGCAGCGTTGGGTCGGGGCCGAACACTGAAGCTTTCTTT. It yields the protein CSVGSGPNTEAFF.

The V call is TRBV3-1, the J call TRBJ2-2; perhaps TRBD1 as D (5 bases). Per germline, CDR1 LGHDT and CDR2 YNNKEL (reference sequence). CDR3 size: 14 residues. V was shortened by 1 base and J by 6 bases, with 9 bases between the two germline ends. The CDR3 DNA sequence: TGTGCCAGCAGCCAAGTTCAGGGTGCCGGGGAGCTGTTTTTT. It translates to CASSQVQGAGELFF. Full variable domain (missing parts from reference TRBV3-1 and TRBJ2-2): DTAVSQTPKYLVTQMGNDKSIKCEQNLGHDTMYWYKQDSKKFLKIMFSYNNKELIINETVPNRFSPKSPDKAHLNLHINSLELGDSAVYFCASSQVQGAGELFFGEGSRLTVL.

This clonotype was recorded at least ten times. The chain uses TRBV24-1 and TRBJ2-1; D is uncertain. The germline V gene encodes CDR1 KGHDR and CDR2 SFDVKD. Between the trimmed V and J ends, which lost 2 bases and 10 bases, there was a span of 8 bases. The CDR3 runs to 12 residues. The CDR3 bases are TGTGCCACCAGTGATTCGACTCGGGAGCAGTTCTTC. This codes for CATSDSTREQFF.

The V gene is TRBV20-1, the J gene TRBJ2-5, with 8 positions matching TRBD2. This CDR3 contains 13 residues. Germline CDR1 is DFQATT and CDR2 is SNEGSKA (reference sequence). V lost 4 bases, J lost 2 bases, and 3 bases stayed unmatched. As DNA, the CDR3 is TGCAGTGCTATTGTAGCGGGGCAAGAGACCCAGTACTTC. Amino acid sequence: CSAIVAGQETQYF.

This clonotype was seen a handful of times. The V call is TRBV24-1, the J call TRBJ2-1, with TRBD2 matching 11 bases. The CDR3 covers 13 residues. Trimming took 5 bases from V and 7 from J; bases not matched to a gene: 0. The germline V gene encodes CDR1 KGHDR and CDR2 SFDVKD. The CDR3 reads CATSASGRNEQFF. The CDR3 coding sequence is TGTGCCACCAGTGCTAGCGGGAGGAATGAGCAGTTCTTC.

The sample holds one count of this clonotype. Here the CDR3 DNA reads TGTGCCAGCACGGGACAGCCCAATTCACCCCTCCACTTT. Translating it yields CASTGQPNSPLHF. The chain links TRBV27 to TRBJ1-6, with TRBD1 matching 7 bases. V lost 7 bases and J lost 7; bases outside the gene matches: 4. The CDR3 runs to 13 residues. Germline loops: CDR1 MNHEY, CDR2 SMNVEV (reference sequence).

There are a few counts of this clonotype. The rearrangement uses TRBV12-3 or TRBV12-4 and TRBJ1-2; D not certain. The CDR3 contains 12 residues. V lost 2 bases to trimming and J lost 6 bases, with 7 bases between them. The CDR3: CASSLPKDGYTF. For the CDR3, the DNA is TGTGCCAGCAGTTTACCCAAAGATGGCTACACCTTC.

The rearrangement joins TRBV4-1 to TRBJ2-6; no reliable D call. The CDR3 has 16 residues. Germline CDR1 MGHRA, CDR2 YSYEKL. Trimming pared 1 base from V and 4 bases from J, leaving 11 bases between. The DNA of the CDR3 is TGCGCCAGCAGCCAAGGGCCACAGTCCGGGGCCAACGTCCTGACTTTC. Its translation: CASSQGPQSGANVLTF.